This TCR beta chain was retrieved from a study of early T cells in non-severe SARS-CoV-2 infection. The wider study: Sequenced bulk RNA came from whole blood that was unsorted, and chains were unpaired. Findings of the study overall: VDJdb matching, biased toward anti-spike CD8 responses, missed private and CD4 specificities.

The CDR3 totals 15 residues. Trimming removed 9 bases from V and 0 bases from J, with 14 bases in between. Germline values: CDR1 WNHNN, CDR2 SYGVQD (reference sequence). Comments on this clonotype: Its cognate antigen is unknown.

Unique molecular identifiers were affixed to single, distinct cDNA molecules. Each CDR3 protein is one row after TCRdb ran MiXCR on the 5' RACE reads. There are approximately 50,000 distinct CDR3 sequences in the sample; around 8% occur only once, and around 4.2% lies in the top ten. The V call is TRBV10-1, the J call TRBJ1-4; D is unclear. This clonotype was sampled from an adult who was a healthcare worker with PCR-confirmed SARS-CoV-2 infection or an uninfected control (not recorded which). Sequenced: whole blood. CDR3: CASEGRNATNEKLFF. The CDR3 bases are TGCGCCAGTGAGGGCAGAAACGCAACTAATGAAAAACTGTTTTTT.